This TCR beta chain emerged from a study of identical twins. TCRdb reprocessed the 5' RACE reads via MiXCR and lists one record per CDR3 protein. Of approximately 600,000 distinct CDR3 sequences in the sample, just under 10% were seen once. CDR1 and CDR2 (germline): SQVTM, ANQGSEA. V lost 8 bases, J lost 2 bases, and 8 bases stayed unmatched. The CDR3 runs 16 residues. This clonotype was observed a few times. These data also formed part of another study, on yellow fever vaccine responses in identical twins. That publication notes: Reportedly, twins' vaccine T cell responses looked partly convergent and partly personalized.

The TCR sequence derives from a woman aged 18-29 years in good health. The sequencing input was PBMCs. The chain links TRBV29-1 to TRBJ2-3; 15 bases are a match to TRBD2. In nucleotides, the CDR3 is TGCAGCTCTGGGACTAGCGGGAGGTCGTTCACAGATACGCAGTATTTT. Its protein product is CSSGTSGRSFTDTQYF.